Given below is one TCR beta chain in context. Its antigen remains unknown. The sample comes from a study of CD8 T cells in ankylosing spondylitis. Findings and limits, study-wide: Disease-linked clones, CD8+, were relatively rare in peripheral blood. Clones tied to disease were said to be significantly enriched in matched ankylosing spondylitis synovial fluid.

The ends were cut back, 6 bases at V and 7 bases at J, with 16 bases in the middle. This CDR3 contains 13 residues. Using quantitative 5'-RACE with molecular barcodes, the authors made TCR beta libraries. In TCRdb, the 5' RACE reads were re-called with MiXCR into one record per CDR3 protein. The sample has a few hundred thousand distinct CDR3 sequences, more than 15% seen once. This sequence joins TRBV12-3 or TRBV12-4 and TRBJ2-7; weak D call: TRBD2 (6 bases). The receptor's source is a male donor with ankylosing spondylitis or in good health (not recorded which). The sample taken for sequencing was blood, either unsorted or a sorted T cell fraction (not recorded which). The CDR3, as DNA: TGTGCCAGCAGCCTACATATACGGGGGGAGCAGTACTTC. Protein sequence: CASSLHIRGEQYF.